A selection of T cell receptor beta chains follows, all from one sample in a study of T cell repertoires in cytomegalovirus infection. TCRdb passed the reads through MiXCR, listing each CDR3 protein once. The sample includes 250,000 or so distinct CDR3 sequences, roughly 10% of them seen just once. Sequenced sample: PBMCs. The source of these receptors is a human donor in good health (CMV status not recorded). Some clones in this sample may be carry-over from other donors' samples. Both conserved end residues are part of each CDR3. The D gene is left open where the match is weak. Rows give clone size only sometimes, using once, few, many, or a class for an expanded clone.

J gene | D gene | CDR3 length | clone size | V gene | CDR3 protein | CDR3 DNA
TRBJ2-1 | TRBD2 | 14 | few | TRBV20-1 | CSASGGRASNEQFF | TGCAGTGCTAGCGGCGGGAGGGCCAGCAATGAGCAGTTCTTC
TRBJ2-5 | . | 13 | few | TRBV28 | CASSIRGQETQYF | TGTGCCAGCAGTATCAGGGGACAAGAGACCCAGTACTTC
TRBJ2-5 | TRBD2 | 15 | many | TRBV4-3 | CASSRGGAGVETQYF | TGCGCCAGCAGCCGAGGAGGGGCGGGAGTGGAGACCCAGTACTTC
TRBJ2-3 | TRBD1 | 15 | many | TRBV7-2 | CASSPGTGPTDTQYF | TGTGCCAGCAGCCCGGGGACAGGGCCAACAGATACGCAGTATTTT
TRBJ2-5 | . | 16 | many | TRBV7-2 | CASSSGDSGMGKTQYF | TGTGCCAGCAGCTCCGGGGACTCAGGGATGGGAAAGACCCAGTACTTC
TRBJ2-2 | . | 16 | many | TRBV7-2 | CASSLVRGIGAGELFF | TGTGCCAGCAGCTTAGTGAGGGGGATAGGTGCTGGGGAGCTGTTTTTT
TRBJ2-7 | TRBD1 | 12 | . | TRBV28 | CAIRDRVYEQYF | TGTGCCATCCGGGACAGGGTCTACGAGCAGTACTTC
TRBJ1-2 | . | 17 | few | TRBV10-2 | CASSESLGALNIGGYTF | TGCGCCAGCAGTGAGTCGTTGGGGGCGCTGAATATAGGTGGCTACACCTTC
TRBJ2-1 | TRBD2 | 16 | many | TRBV5-1 | CASSAETSRSYNEQFF | TGCGCCAGCAGCGCTGAGACTAGCAGGTCCTACAATGAGCAGTTCTTC
TRBJ2-5 | . | 16 | . | TRBV12-3/TRBV12-4 | CANRNRDSTGVETQYF | TGTGCCAACAGGAACCGGGACTCTACGGGAGTAGAGACCCAGTACTTC
TRBJ1-1 | . | 15 | few | TRBV7-8 | CASSLSLALNTEAFF | TGTGCCAGCAGCTTAAGCCTGGCCCTTAACACTGAAGCTTTCTTT
TRBJ2-7 | TRBD1 | 19 | . | TRBV18 | CASSQNIRFGTGRNYEQYF | TGTGCCAGCTCACAAAATATACGATTCGGGACAGGGAGAAACTACGAGCAGTACTTC
TRBJ2-5 | . | 15 | . | TRBV5-1 | CASSFRGTNQETQYF | TGCGCCAGCAGCTTTAGGGGGACCAACCAAGAGACCCAGTACTTC
TRBJ2-1 | . | 15 | many | TRBV7-2 | CASSSRAGTYNEQFF | TGTGCCAGCAGCTCCCGTGCCGGGACCTACAATGAGCAGTTCTTC
TRBJ2-1 | . | 17 | many | TRBV12-3/TRBV12-4 | CASSFRTFSSSYNEQFF | TGTGCCAGCAGTTTCCGGACATTTTCCAGCTCCTACAATGAGCAGTTCTTC
TRBJ2-1 | . | 18 | many | TRBV7-8 | CASSPRGTLSSGYNEQFF | TGTGCCAGCAGCCCTAGAGGTACTCTGAGCTCGGGTTACAATGAGCAGTTCTTC
TRBJ1-1 | . | 14 | few | TRBV20-1 | CSAGLIPRNTEAFF | TGCAGTGCTGGACTAATTCCGAGGAACACTGAAGCTTTCTTT
TRBJ2-3 | . | 15 | few | TRBV7-8 | CASSPDGTDTDTQYF | TGTGCCAGCAGCCCGGACGGCACTGACACAGATACGCAGTATTTT
TRBJ1-1 | . | 12 | few | TRBV29-1 | CSIQGGGTEAFF | TGCAGCATACAGGGCGGGGGCACTGAAGCTTTCTTT
TRBJ1-1 | . | 14 | many | TRBV19 | CASSTRKENGEAFF | TGTGCCAGCTCAACAAGGAAGGAGAACGGTGAAGCTTTCTTT
TRBJ1-1 | . | 14 | many | TRBV2 | CASTPWGENTEAFF | TGTGCCAGCACCCCGTGGGGGGAGAACACTGAAGCTTTCTTT
TRBJ2-1 | . | 16 | . | TRBV7-2 | CASSLVSGQRNNEQFF | TGTGCCAGCAGCTTAGTGTCCGGACAGAGGAACAATGAGCAGTTCTTC
TRBJ1-3 | . | 16 | many | TRBV7-9 | CASSPSGPSSGNTIYF | TGTGCCAGCAGCCCCTCGGGTCCAAGCTCTGGAAACACCATATATTTT
TRBJ2-7 | TRBD1 | 14 | many | TRBV7-2 | CASSREGASYEQYF | TGTGCCAGCAGCCGTGAGGGGGCGTCCTACGAGCAGTACTTC
TRBJ1-5 | . | 15 | many | TRBV7-2 | CASSLVDRPDQPQHF | TGTGCCAGCAGCTTAGTCGACAGACCGGATCAGCCCCAGCATTTT
TRBJ2-3 | . | 15 | . | TRBV15 | CATSRENRVRDTQYF | TGTGCCACCAGCAGAGAAAACAGGGTGAGAGATACGCAGTATTTT
TRBJ2-2 | . | 15 | few | TRBV19 | CASSIARPNTGELFF | TGTGCCAGTAGTATCGCCAGGCCGAACACCGGGGAGCTGTTTTTT
TRBJ2-5 | . | 14 | . | TRBV7-6 | CASSLAYRDETQYF | TGTGCCAGCAGCTTAGCCTACAGGGATGAGACCCAGTACTTC
TRBJ2-3 | . | 12 | many | TRBV6-2/TRBV6-3 | CASSYLGDTQYF | TGTGCCAGCAGTTACTTAGGAGATACGCAGTATTTT
TRBJ2-1 | . | 14 | few | TRBV27 | CASTPSRGEGEQFF | TGTGCCAGCACACCGTCCAGGGGCGAGGGTGAGCAGTTCTTC
TRBJ1-5 | . | 14 | . | TRBV7-9 | CASSPDGSNQPQHF | TGTGCCAGCAGCCCAGACGGTAGCAATCAGCCCCAGCATTTT
TRBJ1-5 | TRBD1 | 18 | many | TRBV12-3/TRBV12-4 | CASSWDRVRGIANQPQHF | TGTGCCAGCAGTTGGGACAGGGTGCGGGGCATAGCCAATCAGCCCCAGCATTTT
TRBJ1-6 | . | 15 | many | TRBV7-8 | CASSLGSHYNSPLHF | TGTGCCAGCAGTCTAGGATCACATTATAATTCACCCCTCCACTTT
TRBJ1-1 | TRBD1 | 13 | many | TRBV27 | CASARGRFTEAFF | TGTGCCAGCGCCAGGGGGCGGTTCACTGAAGCTTTCTTT
TRBJ2-6 | . | 18 | many | TRBV28 | CASSQPGGAHPGANVLTF | TGTGCCAGCAGTCAGCCTGGGGGGGCTCACCCTGGGGCCAACGTCCTGACTTTC
TRBJ2-1 | . | 15 | . | TRBV12-3/TRBV12-4 | CASSFSAGRSNEQFF | TGTGCCAGCAGTTTCTCAGCAGGACGGAGCAACGAGCAGTTCTTC
TRBJ1-1 | . | 14 | many | TRBV7-2 | CASTVGRANTEAFF | TGTGCCAGCACCGTGGGACGGGCGAACACTGAAGCTTTCTTT
TRBJ1-5 | . | 13 | many | TRBV7-8 | CASNDGGNQPQHF | TGTGCCAGCAATGACGGGGGCAATCAGCCCCAGCATTTT
TRBJ1-1 | . | 11 | many | TRBV7-2 | CASTGSGEAFF | TGTGCCAGCACCGGCTCGGGTGAAGCTTTCTTT
TRBJ2-7 | . | 14 | . | TRBV11-1 | CASSHITSGREQYF | TGTGCCAGCAGTCATATCACCTCGGGACGGGAGCAGTACTTC
TRBJ1-4 | TRBD1 | 15 | many | TRBV12-3/TRBV12-4 | CASSSPGTGLWKLFF | TGTGCCAGCAGCAGCCCCGGGACAGGGTTGTGGAAACTGTTTTTT
TRBJ2-7 | TRBD1 | 15 | many | TRBV7-9 | CASSPDRGLLYEQYF | TGTGCCAGCAGCCCAGACAGGGGGCTCCTCTACGAGCAGTACTTC
TRBJ2-3 | . | 12 | . | TRBV7-9 | CASSQTHDTQYF | TGTGCCAGCAGCCAGACACATGATACGCAGTATTTT
TRBJ1-4 | . | 15 | few | TRBV11-2 | CASSLDPGGNEKLFF | TGTGCCAGCAGCTTAGATCCGGGGGGAAATGAAAAACTGTTTTTT
TRBJ2-7 | TRBD2 | 13 | . | TRBV28 | CASRGTTAYEQYF | TGTGCCAGCAGAGGGACTACGGCCTACGAGCAGTACTTC
TRBJ1-1 | TRBD1 | 14 | few | TRBV7-9 | CASSDGQENTEAFF | TGTGCCAGCAGCGACGGACAGGAGAACACTGAAGCTTTCTTT